The T cell receptor (beta chain) under discussion was sequenced for a study of long-term antiretroviral therapy in people with HIV. At least one PBMC sample before ART and at least two after were required. The study's findings and limits: Even long-term ART left TRB diversity below transplant donor controls, despite gains.

Germline V gene lookup returns CDR1 MNHEY and CDR2 SMNVEV (reference sequence). This CDR3 is built from 13 residues. V was trimmed by 2 bases and J by 6 bases, leaving 7 bases between them. At the survey level, the v3.0 immunoSEQ assay was run. Some clones are missing from TCRdb's copy, which holds only in-frame ones; the method was immunoSEQ multiplex PCR. The sample has roughly 30,000 clones, 70% to 90% seen once. Turning to this clone: The antigen is not known.

The chain uses TRBV27 and TRBJ2-2; D uncertain. This material consisted of unsorted PBMCs, taken 0.8 years before starting antiretroviral therapy. The receptor comes from a man aged 18 to 35 with HIV. The DNA of the CDR3 is TGTGCCAGCAGTTTAACGGTCCCCGGGGAGCTGTTTTTT. Translated, it gives CASSLTVPGELFF.